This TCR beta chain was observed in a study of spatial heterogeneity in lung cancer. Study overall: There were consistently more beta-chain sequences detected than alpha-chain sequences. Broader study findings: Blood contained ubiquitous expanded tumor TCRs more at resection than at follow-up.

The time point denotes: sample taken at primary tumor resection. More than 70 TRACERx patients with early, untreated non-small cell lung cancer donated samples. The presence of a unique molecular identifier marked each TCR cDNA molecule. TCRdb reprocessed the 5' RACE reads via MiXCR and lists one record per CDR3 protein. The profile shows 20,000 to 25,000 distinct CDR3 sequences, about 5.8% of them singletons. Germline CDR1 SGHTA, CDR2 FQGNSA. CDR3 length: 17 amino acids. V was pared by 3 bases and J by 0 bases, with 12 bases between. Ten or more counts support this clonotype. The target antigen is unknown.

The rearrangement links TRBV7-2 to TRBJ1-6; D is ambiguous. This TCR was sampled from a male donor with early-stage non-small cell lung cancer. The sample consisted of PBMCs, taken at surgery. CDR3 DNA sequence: TGTGCCAGCAGCTTTCCTACGGGAAGCTCCTATAATTCACCCCTCCACTTT. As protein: CASSFPTGSSYNSPLHF.